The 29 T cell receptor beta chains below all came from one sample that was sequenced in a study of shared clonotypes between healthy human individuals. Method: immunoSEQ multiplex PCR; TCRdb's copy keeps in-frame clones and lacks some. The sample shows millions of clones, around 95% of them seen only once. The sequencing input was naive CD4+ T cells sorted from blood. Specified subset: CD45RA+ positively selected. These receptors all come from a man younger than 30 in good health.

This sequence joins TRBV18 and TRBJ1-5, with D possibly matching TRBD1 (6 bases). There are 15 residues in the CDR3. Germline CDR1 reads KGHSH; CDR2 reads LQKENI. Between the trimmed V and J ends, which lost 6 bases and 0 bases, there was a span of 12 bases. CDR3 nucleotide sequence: TGTGCCAGCTCGGCCGGACAGAATAGCAATCAGCCCCAGCATTTT. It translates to CASSAGQNSNQPQHF.

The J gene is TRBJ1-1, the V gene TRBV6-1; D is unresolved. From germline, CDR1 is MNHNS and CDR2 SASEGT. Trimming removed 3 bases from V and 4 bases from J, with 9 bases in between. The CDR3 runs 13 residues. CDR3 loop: CASSDGVATEAFF. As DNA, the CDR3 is TGTGCCAGCAGTGACGGGGTTGCCACTGAAGCTTTCTTT.

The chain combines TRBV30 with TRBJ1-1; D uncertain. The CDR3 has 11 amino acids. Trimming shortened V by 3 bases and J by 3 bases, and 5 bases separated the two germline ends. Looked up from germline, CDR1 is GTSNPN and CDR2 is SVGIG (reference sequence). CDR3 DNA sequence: TGTGCCTGGAGGGCGGACACTGAAGCTTTCTTT. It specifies CAWRADTEAFF. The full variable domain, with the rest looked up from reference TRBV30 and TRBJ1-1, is SQTIHQWPATLVQPVGSPLSLECTVEGTSNPNLYWYRQAAGRGLQLLFYSVGIGQISSEVPQNLSASRPQDRQFILSSKKLLLSDSGFYLCAWRADTEAFFGQGTRLTVV.

Here the CDR3 DNA reads TGTGCCATCAGCGTGACTAGCGGGAGTATAAATGAGCAGTTCTTC. Its protein is CAISVTSGSINEQFF. This chain links TRBV10-3 with TRBJ2-1, with 12 bases lining up with TRBD2. CDR1 and CDR2 from the germline V gene are ENHRY and SYGVKD. The CDR3 sequence is 15 residues long. The ends lost 6 bases at V and 7 bases at J; junction bases unmatched: 7.

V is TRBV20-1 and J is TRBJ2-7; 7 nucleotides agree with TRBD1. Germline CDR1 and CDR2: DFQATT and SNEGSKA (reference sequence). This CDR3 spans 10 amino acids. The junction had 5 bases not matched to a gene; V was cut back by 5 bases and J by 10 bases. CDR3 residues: CSAARDSQYF. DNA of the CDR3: TGCAGTGCTGCCCGGGACAGCCAGTACTTC.

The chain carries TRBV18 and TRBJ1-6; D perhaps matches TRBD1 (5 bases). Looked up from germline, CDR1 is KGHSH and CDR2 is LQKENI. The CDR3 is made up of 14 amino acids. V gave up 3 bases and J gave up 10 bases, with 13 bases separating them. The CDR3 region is CASSPQGPPSPLHF. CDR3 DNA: TGTGCCAGCTCACCCCAGGGCCCGCCCTCACCCCTCCACTTT.

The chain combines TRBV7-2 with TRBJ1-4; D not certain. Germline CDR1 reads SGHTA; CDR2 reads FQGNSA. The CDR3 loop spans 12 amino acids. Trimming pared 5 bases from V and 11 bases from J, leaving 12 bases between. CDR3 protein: CASSPSYEKLFF. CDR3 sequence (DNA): TGTGCCAGCAGCCCCTCGTACGAGAAACTGTTTTTT.

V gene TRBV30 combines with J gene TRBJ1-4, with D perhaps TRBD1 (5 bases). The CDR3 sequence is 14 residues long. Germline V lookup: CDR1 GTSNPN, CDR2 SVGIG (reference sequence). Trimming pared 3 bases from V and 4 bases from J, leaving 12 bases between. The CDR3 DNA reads TGTGCCTGGAGAGTCGGGGCCAGTAATGAAAAACTGTTTTTT. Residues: CAWRVGASNEKLFF.

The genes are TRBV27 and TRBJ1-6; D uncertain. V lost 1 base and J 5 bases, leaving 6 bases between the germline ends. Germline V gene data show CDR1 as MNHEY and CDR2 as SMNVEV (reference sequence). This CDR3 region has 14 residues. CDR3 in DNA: TGTGCCAGCAGTTTATTTCCAGATAATTCACCCCTCCACTTT. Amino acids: CASSLFPDNSPLHF.

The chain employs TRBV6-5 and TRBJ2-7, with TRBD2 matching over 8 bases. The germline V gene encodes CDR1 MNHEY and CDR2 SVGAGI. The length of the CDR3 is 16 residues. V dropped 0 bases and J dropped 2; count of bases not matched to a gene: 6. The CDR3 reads CASSYSAGGNPYEQYF. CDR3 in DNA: TGTGCCAGCAGTTACTCGGCGGGAGGCAACCCCTACGAGCAGTACTTC.

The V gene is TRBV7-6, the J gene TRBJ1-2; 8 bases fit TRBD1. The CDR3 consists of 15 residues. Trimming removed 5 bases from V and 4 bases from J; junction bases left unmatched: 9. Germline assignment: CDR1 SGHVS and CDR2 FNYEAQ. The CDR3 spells CASSARPGGPYGYTF. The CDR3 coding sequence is TGTGCCAGCAGCGCCCGCCCAGGGGGCCCCTATGGCTACACCTTC. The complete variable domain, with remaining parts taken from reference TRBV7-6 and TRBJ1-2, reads GAGVSQSPRYKVTKRGQDVALRCDPISGHVSLYWYRQALGQGPEFLTYFNYEAQQDKSGLPNDRFSAERPEGSISTLTIQRTEQRDSAMYRCASSARPGGPYGYTFGSGTRLTVV.

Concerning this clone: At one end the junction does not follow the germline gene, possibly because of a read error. The CDR3, as DNA: TGCAGTCCCTACCAGGGGTTAGCATTT. Translation: CSPYQGLAF. V is TRBV20-1 and J is TRBJ1-1, with D possibly TRBD1 on 6 matching bases. The CDR3 loop spans 9 amino acids. Germline V gives CDR1 DFQATT, CDR2 SNEGSKA (reference sequence).

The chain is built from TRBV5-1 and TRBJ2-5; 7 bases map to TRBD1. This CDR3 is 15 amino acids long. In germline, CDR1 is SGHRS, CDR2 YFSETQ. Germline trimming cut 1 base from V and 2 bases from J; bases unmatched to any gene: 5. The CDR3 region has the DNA TGCGCCAGCAGCTTGTGGGGGACAGTACAAGAGACCCAGTACTTC. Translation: CASSLWGTVQETQYF.

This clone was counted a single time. DNA of the CDR3: TGTGCCAGCAGTTTTAACTCCTACAATGAGCAGTTCTTC. Amino acid sequence: CASSFNSYNEQFF. The rearrangement joins TRBV28 to TRBJ2-1; D remains unclear. This CDR3 has 13 amino acids. The germline CDR1 and CDR2 sequences are MDHEN and SYDVKM. Trimming removed 3 bases at V and 0 bases at J, with 3 bases between.

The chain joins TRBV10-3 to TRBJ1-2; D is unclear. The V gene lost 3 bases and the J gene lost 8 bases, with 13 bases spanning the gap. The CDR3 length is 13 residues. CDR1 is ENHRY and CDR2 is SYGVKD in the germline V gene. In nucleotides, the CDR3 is TGTGCCATCAGTGATTTTGTGGCGGAAGGCTACACCTTC. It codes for CAISDFVAEGYTF.

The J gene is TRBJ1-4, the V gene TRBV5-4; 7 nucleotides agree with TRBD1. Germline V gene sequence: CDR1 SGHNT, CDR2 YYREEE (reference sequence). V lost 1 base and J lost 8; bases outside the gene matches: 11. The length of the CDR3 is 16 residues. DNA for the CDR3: TGTGCCAGCAGCTTGTACAGGGGAAACGGTAGCGAAAAACTGTTTTTT. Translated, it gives CASSLYRGNGSEKLFF.

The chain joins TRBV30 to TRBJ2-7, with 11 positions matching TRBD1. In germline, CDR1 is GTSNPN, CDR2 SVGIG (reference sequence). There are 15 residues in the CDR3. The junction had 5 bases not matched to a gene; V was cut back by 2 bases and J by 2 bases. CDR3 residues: CAWSLGTGGAYEQYF. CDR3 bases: TGTGCCTGGAGTCTCGGGACAGGGGGTGCCTACGAGCAGTACTTC.

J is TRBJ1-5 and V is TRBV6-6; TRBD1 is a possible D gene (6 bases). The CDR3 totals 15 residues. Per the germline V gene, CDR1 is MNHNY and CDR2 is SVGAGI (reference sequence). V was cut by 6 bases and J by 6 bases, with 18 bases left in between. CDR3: CASREQGGGIQPQHF. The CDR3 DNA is TGTGCCAGCAGGGAACAGGGAGGGGGTATTCAGCCCCAGCATTTT.

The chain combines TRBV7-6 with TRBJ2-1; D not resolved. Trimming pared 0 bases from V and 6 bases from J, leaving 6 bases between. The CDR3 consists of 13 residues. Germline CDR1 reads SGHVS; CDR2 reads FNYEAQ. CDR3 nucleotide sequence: TGTGCCAGCAGCTTAGCGGACCTCAATGAGCAGTTCTTC. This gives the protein CASSLADLNEQFF.

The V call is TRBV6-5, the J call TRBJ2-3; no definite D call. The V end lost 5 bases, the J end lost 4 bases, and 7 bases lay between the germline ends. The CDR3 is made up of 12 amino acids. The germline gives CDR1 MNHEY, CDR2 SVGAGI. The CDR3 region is CASSTPADTQYF. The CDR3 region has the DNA TGTGCCAGCAGTACCCCCGCAGATACGCAGTATTTT.

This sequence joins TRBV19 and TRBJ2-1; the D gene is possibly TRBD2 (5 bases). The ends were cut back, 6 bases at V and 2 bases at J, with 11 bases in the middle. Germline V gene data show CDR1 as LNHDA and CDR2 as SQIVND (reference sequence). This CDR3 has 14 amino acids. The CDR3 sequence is CASRAGITYNEQFF. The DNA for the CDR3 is TGTGCCAGTAGAGCCGGGATCACCTACAATGAGCAGTTCTTC.

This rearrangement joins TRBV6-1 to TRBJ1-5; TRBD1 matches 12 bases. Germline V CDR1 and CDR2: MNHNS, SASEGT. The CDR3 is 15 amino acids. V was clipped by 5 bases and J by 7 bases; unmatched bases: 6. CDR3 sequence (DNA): TGTGCCAGCAGTCCACTGGGACAGGGGGCCCAGCCCCAGCATTTT. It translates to CASSPLGQGAQPQHF.

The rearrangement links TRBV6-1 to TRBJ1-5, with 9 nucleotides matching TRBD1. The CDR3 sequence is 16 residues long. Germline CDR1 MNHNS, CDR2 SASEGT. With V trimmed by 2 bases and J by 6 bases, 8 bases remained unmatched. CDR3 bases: TGTGCCAGCAGTGAACTACAGGGGGCAAGAAGTCAGCCCCAGCATTTT. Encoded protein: CASSELQGARSQPQHF.

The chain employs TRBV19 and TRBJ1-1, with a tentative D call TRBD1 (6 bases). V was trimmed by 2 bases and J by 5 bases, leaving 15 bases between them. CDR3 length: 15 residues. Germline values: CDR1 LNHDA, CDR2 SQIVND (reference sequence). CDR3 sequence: CASSIQGTRGTEAFF. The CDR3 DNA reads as TGTGCCAGTAGTATACAGGGAACAAGGGGGACTGAAGCTTTCTTT.

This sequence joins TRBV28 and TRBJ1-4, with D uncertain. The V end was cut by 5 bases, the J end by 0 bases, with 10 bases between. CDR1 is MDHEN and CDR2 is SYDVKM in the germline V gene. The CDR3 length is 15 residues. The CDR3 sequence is CASSPPHTTNEKLFF. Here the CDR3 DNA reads TGTGCCAGCAGTCCCCCCCACACAACTAATGAAAAACTGTTTTTT.

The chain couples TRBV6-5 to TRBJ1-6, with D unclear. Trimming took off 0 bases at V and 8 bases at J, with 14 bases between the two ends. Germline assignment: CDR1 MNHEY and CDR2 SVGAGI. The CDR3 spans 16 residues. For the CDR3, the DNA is TGTGCCAGCAGTTACTCGGACGGCATCCGTGATTCACCCCTCCACTTT. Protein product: CASSYSDGIRDSPLHF.

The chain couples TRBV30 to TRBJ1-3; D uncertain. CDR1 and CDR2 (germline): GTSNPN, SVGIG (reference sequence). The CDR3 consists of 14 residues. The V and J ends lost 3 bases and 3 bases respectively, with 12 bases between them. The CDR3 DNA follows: TGTGCCTGGAGCGTCAGGAATTATGGAAACACCATATATTTT. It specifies CAWSVRNYGNTIYF.

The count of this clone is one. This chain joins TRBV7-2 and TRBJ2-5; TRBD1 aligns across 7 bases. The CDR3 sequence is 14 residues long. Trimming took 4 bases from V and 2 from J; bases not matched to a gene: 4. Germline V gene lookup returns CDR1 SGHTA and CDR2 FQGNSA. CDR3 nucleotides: TGTGCCAGCAGCTCGGACAGGCAACAAGAGACCCAGTACTTC. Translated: CASSSDRQQETQYF. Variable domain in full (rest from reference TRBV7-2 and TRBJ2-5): GAGVSQSPSNKVTEKGKDVELRCDPISGHTALYWYRQSLGQGLEFLIYFQGNSAPDKSGLPSDRFSAERTGGSVSTLTIQRTQQEDSAVYLCASSSDRQQETQYFGPGTRLLVL.

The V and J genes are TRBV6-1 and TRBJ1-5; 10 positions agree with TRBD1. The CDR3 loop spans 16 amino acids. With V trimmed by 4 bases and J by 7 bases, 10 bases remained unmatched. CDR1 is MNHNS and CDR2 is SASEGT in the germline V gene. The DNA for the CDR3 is TGTGCCAGCAGTGGCCGGACAGGGGGTTTAGGACAGCCCCAGCATTTT. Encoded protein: CASSGRTGGLGQPQHF.